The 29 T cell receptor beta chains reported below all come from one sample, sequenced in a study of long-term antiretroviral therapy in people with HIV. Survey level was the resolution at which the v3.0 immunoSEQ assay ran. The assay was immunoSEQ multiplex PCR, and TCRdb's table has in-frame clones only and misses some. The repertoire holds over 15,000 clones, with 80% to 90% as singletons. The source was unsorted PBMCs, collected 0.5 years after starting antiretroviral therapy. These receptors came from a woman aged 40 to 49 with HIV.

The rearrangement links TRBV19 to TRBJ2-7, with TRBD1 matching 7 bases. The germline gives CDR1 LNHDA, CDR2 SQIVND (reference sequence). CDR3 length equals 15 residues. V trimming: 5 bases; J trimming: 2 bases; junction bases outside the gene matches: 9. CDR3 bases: TGTGCCAGTAGTGTCACGAGGGGGCCTACCTACGAGCAGTACTTC. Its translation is CASSVTRGPTYEQYF.

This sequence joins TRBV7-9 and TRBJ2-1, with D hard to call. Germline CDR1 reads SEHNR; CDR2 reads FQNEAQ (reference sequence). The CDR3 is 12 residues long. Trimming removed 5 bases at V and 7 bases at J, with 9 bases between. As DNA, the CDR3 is TGTGCCAGCAGCCCTAGTAGGAATGAGCAGTTCTTC. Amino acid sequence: CASSPSRNEQFF.

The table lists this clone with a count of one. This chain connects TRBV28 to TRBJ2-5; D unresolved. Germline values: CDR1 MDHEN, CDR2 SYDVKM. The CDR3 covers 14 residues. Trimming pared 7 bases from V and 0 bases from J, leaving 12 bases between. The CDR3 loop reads CASTTGTYQETQYF. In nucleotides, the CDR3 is TGTGCCAGCACCACGGGTACCTACCAAGAGACCCAGTACTTC.

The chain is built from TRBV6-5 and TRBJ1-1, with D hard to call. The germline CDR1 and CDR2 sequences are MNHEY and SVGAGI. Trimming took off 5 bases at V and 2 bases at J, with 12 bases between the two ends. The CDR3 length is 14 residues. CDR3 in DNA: TGTGCCAGCAGTGAGGACCGAATTAACACTGAAGCTTTCTTT. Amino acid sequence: CASSEDRINTEAFF.

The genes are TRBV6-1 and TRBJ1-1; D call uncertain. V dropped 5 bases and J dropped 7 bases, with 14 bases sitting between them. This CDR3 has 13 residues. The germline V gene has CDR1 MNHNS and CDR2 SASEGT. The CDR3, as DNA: TGTGCCAGCAGTCTCCTCCGGGAGAGTGAAGCTTTCTTT. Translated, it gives CASSLLRESEAFF.

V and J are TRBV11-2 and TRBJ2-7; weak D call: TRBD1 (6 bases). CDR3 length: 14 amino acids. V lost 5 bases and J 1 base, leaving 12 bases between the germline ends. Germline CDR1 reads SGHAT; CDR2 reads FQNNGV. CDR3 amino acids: CASSPGQNSYEQYF. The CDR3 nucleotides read TGTGCCAGCAGCCCTGGACAGAATTCCTACGAGCAGTACTTC.

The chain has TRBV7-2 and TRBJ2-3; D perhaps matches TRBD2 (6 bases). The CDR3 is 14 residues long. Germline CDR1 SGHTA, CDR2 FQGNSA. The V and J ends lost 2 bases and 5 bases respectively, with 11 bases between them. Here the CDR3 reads CASSLSQTRDTQYF. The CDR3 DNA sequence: TGTGCCAGCAGCTTATCCCAGACTAGAGATACGCAGTATTTT.

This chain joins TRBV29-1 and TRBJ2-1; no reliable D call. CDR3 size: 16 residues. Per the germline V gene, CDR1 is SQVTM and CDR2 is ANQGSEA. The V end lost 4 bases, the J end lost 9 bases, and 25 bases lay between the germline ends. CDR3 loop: CSVAHPAFSALSEQFF. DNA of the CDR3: TGCAGCGTTGCCCACCCCGCGTTTTCTGCGTTGAGTGAGCAGTTCTTC.

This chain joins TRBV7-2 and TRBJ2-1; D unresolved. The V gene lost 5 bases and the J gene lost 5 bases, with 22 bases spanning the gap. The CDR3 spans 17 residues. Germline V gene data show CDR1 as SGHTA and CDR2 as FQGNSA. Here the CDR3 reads CASSPNVGSFPNNEQFF. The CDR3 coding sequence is TGTGCCAGCAGCCCGAATGTCGGTAGCTTCCCTAACAATGAGCAGTTCTTC.

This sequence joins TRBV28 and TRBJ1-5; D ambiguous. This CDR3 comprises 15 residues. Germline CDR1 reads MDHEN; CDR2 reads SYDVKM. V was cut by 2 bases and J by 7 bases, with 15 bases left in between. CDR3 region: CASSLRVGFGQPQHF. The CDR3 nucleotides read TGTGCCAGCAGTTTACGAGTGGGGTTTGGACAGCCCCAGCATTTT.

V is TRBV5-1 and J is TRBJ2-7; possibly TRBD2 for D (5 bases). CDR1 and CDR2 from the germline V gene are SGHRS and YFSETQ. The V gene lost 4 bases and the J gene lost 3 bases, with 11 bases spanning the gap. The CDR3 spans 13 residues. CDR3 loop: CASSGVGNYEQYF. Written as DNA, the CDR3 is TGCGCCAGCAGCGGGGTCGGGAACTACGAGCAGTACTTC. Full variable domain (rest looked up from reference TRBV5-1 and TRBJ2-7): KAGVTQTPRYLIKTRGQQVTLSCSPISGHRSVSWYQQTPGQGLQFLFEYFSETQRNKGNFPGRFSGRQFSNSRSEMNVSTLELGDSALYLCASSGVGNYEQYFGPGTRLTVT.

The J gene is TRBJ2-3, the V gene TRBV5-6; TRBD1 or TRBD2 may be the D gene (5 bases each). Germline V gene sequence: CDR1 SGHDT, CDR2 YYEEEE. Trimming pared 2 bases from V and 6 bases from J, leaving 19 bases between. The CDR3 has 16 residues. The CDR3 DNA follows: TGTGCCAGCAGCTTAACAGGAGGCACGTTGGGGGATACGCAGTATTTT. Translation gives CASSLTGGTLGDTQYF.

The CDR3: CASGLEANTEAFF. For the CDR3, the DNA is TGTGCTAGTGGTTTAGAAGCGAACACTGAAGCTTTCTTT. The chain is built from TRBV12-5 and TRBJ1-1; D is uncertain. Trimming removed 3 bases at V and 1 base at J, with 6 bases between. CDR1 and CDR2 (germline): LGHNT, FRNRAP. The length of the CDR3 is 13 residues.

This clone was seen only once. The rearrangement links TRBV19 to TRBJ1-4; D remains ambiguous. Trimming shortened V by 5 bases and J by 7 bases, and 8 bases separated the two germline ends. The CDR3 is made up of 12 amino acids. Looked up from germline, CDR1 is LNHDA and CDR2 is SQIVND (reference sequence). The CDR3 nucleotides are TGTGCCAGTAGTCAAGCACGTGAAAAACTGTTTTTT. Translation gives CASSQAREKLFF.

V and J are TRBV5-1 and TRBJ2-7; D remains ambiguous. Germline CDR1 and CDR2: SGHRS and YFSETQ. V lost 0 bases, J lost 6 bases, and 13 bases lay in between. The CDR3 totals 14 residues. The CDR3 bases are TGCGCCAGCAGCTTGGTGGAGACTGCTTCCGAGCAGTACTTC. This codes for CASSLVETASEQYF.

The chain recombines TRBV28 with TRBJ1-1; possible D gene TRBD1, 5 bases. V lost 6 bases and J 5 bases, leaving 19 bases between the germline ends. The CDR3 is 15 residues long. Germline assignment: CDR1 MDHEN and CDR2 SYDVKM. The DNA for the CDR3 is TGTGCCAGCAGAACTTCTGGCGGGGGGAGGACTGAAGCTTTCTTT. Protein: CASRTSGGGRTEAFF.

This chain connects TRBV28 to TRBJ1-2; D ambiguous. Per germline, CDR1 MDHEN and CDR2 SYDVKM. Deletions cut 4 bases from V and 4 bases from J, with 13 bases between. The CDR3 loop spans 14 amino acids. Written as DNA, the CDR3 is TGTGCCAGCAGTTGGGGAGGGAGTACCTATGGCTACACCTTC. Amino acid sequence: CASSWGGSTYGYTF.

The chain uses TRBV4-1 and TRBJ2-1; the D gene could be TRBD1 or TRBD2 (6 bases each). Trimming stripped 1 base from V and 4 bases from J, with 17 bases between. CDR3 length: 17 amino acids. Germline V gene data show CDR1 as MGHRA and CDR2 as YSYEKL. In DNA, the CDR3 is TGCGCCAGCAGCCAAGGCGGGACACAGGATCGGTACAATGAGCAGTTCTTC. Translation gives CASSQGGTQDRYNEQFF.

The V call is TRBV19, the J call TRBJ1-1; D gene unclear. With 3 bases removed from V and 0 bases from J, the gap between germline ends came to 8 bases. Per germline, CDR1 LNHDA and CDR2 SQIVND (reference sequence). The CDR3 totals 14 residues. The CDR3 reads CASSIGAMNTEAFF. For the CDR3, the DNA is TGTGCCAGTAGTATCGGAGCCATGAACACTGAAGCTTTCTTT.

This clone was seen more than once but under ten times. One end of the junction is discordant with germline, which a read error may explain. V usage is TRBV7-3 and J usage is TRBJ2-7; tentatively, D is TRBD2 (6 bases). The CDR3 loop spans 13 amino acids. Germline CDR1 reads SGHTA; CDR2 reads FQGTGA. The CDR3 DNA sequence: TGTGCCAGCAGCCCCCGGGACTCCTCCGAGCAGTACTTC. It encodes CASSPRDSSEQYF. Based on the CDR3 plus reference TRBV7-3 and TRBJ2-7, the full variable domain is GAGVSQTPSNKVTEKGKYVELRCDPISGHTALYWYRQSLGQGPEFLIYFQGTGAADDSGLPNDRFFAVRPEGSVSTLKIQRTERGDSAVYLCASSPRDSSEQYFGPGTRLTVT.

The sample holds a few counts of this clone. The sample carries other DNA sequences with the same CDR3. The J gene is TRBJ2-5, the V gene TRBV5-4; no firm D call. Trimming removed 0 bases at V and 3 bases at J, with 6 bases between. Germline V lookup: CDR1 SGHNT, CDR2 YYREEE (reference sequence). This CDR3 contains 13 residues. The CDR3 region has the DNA TGTGCCAGCAGCTTGGAGGCTGAAGAGACCCAGTACTTC. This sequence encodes CASSLEAEETQYF.

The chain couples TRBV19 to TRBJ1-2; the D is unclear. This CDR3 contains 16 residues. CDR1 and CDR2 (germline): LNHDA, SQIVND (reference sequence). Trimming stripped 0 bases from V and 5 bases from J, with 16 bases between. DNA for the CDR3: TGTGCCAGTAGTATAGAATCGGCAGGCCCAGGTTATGGCTACACCTTC. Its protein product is CASSIESAGPGYGYTF.

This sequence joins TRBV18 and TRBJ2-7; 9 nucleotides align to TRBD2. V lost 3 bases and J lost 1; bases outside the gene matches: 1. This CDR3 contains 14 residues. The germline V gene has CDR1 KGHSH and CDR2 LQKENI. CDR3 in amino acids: CASSPSGSSYEQYF. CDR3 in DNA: TGTGCCAGCTCACCTAGCGGGAGTTCCTACGAGCAGTACTTC.

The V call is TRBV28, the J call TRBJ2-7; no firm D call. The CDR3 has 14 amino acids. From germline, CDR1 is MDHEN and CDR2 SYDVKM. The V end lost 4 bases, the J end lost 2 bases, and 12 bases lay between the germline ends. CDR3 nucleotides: TGTGCCAGCAGTTCGCTTTGGACGGCCTACGAGCAGTACTTC. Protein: CASSSLWTAYEQYF.

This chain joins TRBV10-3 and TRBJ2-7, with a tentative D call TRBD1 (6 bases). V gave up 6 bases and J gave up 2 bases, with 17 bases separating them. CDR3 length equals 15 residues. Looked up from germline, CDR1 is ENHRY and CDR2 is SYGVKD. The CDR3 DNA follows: TGTGCCATCAGGGAGACCGGGACAAAGACCTACGAGCAGTACTTC. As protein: CAIRETGTKTYEQYF.

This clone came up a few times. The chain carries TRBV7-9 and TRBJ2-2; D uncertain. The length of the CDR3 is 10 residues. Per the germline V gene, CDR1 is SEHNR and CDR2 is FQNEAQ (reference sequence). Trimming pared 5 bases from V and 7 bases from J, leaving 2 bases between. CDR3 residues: CASSIGELFF. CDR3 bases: TGTGCCAGCAGCATCGGGGAGCTGTTTTTT.

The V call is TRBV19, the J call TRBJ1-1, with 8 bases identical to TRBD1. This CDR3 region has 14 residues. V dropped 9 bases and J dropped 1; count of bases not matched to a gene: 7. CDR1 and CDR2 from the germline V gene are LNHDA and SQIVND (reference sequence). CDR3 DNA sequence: TGTGCCAGCGCTCGGACAGGGACGAACACTGAAGCTTTCTTT. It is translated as CASARTGTNTEAFF.

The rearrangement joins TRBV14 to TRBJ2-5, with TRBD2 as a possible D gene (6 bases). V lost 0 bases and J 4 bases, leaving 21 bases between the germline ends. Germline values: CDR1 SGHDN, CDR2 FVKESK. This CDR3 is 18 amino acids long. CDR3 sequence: CASSQDTGWGLIAETQYF. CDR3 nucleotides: TGTGCCAGCAGCCAAGATACGGGTTGGGGACTCATTGCAGAGACCCAGTACTTC.

CDR3 sequence reads: CASSQDDYQSYNEQFF. In nucleotides, the CDR3 is TGCGCCAGCAGCCAAGACGACTACCAATCCTACAATGAGCAGTTCTTC. The chain links TRBV4-3 to TRBJ2-1, with D possibly TRBD2 on 5 matching bases. Trimming removed 0 bases at V and 1 base at J, with 10 bases between. Germline assignment: CDR1 LGHNA and CDR2 YSLEER. The CDR3 extends over 16 amino acids.